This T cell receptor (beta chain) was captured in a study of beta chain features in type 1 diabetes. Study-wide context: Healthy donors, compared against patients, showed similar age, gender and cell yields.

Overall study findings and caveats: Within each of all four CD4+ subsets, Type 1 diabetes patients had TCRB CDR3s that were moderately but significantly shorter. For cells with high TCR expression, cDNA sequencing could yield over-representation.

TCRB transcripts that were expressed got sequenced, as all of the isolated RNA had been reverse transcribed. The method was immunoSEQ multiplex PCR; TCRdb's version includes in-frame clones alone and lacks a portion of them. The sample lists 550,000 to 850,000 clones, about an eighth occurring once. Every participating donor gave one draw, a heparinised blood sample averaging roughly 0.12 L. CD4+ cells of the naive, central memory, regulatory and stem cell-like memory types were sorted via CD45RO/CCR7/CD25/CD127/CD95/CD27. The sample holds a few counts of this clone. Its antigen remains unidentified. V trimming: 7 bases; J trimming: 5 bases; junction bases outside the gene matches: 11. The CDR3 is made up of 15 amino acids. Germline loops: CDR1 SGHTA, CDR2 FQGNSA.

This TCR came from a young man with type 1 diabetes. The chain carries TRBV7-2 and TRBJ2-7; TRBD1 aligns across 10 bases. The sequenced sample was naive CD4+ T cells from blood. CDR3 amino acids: CASNRQGAQDHEQYF. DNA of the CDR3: TGTGCCAGCAACAGACAGGGGGCGCAGGACCACGAGCAGTACTTC.